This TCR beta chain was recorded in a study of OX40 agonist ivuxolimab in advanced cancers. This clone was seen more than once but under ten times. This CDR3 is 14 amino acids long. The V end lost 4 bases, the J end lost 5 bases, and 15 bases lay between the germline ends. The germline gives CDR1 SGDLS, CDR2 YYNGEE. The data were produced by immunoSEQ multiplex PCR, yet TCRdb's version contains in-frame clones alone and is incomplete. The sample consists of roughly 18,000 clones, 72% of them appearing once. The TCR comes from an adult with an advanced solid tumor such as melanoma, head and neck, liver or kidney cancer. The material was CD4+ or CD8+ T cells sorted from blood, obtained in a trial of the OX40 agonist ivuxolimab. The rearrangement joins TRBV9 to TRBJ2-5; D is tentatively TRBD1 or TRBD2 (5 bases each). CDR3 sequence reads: CASSTSGGLETQYF. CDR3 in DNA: TGTGCCAGCAGCACTAGTGGGGGTCTGGAGACCCAGTACTTC.